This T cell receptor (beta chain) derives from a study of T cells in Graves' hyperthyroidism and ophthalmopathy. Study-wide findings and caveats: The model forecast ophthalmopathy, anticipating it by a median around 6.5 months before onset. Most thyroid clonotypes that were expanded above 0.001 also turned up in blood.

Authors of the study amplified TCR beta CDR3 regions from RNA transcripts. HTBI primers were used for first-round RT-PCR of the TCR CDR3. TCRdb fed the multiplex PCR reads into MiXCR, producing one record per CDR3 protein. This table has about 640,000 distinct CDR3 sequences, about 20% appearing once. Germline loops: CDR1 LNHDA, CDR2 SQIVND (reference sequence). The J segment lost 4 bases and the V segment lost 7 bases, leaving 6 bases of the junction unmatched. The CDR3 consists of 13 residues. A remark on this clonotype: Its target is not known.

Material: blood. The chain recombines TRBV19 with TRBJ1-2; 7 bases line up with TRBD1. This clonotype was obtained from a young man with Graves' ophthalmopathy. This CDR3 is CASKGGPGYGYTF. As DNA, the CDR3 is TGTGCCAGTAAAGGGGGCCCGGGCTATGGCTACACCTTC.